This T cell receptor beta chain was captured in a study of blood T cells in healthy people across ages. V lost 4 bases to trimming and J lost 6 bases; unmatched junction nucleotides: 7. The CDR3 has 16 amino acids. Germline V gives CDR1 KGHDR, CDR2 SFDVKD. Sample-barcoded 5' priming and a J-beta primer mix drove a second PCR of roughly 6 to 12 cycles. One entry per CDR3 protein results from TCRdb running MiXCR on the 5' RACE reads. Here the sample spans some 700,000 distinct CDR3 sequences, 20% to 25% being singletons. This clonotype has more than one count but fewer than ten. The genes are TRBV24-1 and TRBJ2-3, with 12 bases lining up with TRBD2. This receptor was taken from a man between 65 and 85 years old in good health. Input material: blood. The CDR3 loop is CATSDLLAGGADTQYF. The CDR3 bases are TGTGCCACCAGTGACTTACTAGCGGGAGGTGCGGATACGCAGTATTTT.